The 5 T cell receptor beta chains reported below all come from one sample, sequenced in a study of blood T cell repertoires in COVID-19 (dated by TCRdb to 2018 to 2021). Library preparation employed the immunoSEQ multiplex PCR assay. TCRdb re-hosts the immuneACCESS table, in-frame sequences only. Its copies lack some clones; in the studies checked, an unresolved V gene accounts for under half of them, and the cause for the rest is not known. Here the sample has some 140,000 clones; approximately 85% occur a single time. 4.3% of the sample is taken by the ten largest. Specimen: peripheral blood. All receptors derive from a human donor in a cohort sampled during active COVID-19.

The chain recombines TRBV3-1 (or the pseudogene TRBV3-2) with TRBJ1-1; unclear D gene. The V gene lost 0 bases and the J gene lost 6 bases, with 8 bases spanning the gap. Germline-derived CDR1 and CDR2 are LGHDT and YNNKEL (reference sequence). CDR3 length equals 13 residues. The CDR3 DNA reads TGTGCCAGCAGCCAAGATTTACTGTCTGAAGCTTTCTTT. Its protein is CASSQDLLSEAFF.

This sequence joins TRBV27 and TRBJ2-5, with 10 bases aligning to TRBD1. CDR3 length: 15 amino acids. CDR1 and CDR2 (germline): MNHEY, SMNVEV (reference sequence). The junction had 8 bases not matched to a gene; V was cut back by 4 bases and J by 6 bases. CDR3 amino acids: CASSSGTGAFKTQYF. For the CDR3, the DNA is TGTGCCAGCAGTTCCGGGACAGGGGCGTTTAAGACCCAGTACTTC.

The CDR3: CASSSTHRGSGNTIYF. The CDR3 coding sequence is TGTGCCAGCAGTTCAACCCACAGGGGATCTGGAAACACCATATATTTT. The J gene is TRBJ1-3, the V gene TRBV25-1; 7 bases map to TRBD1. Trimming took 5 bases from V and 1 from J; bases not matched to a gene: 8. CDR3 size: 16 residues. Germline V gene sequence: CDR1 MGHDK, CDR2 SYGVNS.

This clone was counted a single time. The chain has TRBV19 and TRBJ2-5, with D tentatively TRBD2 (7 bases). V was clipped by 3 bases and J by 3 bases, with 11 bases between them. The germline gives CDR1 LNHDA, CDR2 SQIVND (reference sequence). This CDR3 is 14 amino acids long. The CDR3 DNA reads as TGTGCCAGTAGTATGGGGGGGGCTAAAGAGACCCAGTACTTC. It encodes CASSMGGAKETQYF.

For the CDR3, the DNA is TGTGCCACCAGTGATCCCCGGGGGACTAGCGGGTACAATGAGCAGTTCTTC. Protein product: CATSDPRGTSGYNEQFF. V gene TRBV24-1 combines with J gene TRBJ2-1; 12 nucleotides match TRBD2. Germline V lookup: CDR1 KGHDR, CDR2 SFDVKD. The CDR3 totals 17 residues. The junction had 6 bases not matched to a gene; V was cut back by 3 bases and J by 4 bases.